The TCR beta chain described here comes from a study of PD-1 blockade in classical Hodgkin lymphoma. Across the whole study: Nivolumab was given intravenously to patients at 3 mg/kg every 2 weeks.

Here immunoSEQ multiplex PCR was the method, and the copy in TCRdb shows in-frame clones only, minus some. The data contain around 30,000 clones, roughly 82% of them singletons. Points on this clone: What it binds is unknown.

Broader study findings: Researchers reported that CD4+ TCR diversity, though not CD8+, rose significantly by C4D1. The baseline diversity of complete responders showed similarity to that of newly diagnosed patients.

Germline-derived CDR1 and CDR2 are SGHTA and FQGNSA. Trimming left V 4 bases short and J 1 base short, with 10 bases between. The CDR3 covers 14 residues. Every patient experienced relapse after autologous stem cell transplantation, and brentuximab vedotin exposure varied. This sequence originates from a human donor with classical Hodgkin lymphoma. This rearrangement joins TRBV7-2 to TRBJ1-1; a weak D match, TRBD1 (5 bases). The specimen was peripheral blood mononuclear cells (PBMCs), collected at baseline. The CDR3: CASSSYGGNTEAFF. The CDR3, as DNA: TGTGCCAGCAGCTCTTACGGGGGGAACACTGAAGCTTTCTTT.